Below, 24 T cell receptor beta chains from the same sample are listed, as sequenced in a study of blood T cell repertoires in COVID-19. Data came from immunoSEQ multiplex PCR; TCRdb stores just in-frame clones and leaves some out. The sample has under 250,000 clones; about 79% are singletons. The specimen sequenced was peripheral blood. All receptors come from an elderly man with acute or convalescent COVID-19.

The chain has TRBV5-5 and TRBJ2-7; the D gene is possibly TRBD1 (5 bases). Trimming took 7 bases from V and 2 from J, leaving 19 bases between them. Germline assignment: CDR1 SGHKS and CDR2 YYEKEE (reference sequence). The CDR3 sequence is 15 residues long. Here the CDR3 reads CASSGSLGAPYEQYF. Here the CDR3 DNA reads TGTGCCAGCTCCGGATCGCTTGGGGCCCCCTACGAGCAGTACTTC.

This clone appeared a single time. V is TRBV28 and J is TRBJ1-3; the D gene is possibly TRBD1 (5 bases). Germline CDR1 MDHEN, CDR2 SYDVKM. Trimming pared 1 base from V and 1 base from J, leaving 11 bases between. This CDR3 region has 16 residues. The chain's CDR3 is CASSLYGTGSGNTIYF. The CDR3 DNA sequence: TGTGCCAGCAGTTTATATGGGACTGGTTCTGGAAACACCATATATTTT.

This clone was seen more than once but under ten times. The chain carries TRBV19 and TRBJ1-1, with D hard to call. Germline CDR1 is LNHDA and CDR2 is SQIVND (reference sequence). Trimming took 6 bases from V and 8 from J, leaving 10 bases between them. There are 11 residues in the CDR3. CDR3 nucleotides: TGTGCCAGTAGGGCCCCCGGGGAAGCTTTCTTT. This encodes CASRAPGEAFF.

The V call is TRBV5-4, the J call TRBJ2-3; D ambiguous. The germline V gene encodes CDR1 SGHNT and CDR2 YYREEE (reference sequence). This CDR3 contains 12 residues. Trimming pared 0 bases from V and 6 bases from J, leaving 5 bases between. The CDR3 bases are TGTGCCAGCAGCTTGGCCCTGGATACGCAGTATTTT. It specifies CASSLALDTQYF.

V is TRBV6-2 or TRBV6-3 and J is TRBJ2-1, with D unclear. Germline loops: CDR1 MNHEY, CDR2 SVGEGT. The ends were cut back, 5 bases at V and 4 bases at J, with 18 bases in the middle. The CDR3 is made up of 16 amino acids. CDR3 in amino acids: CASSPRDVGKYNEQFF. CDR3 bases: TGTGCCAGCAGTCCCCGTGACGTGGGCAAGTACAATGAGCAGTTCTTC.

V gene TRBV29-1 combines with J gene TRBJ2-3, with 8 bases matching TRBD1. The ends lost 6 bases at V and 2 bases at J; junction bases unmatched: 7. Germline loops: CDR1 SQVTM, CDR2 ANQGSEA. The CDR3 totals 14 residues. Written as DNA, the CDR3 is TGCAGCGTCATGGACAGGGCCCACACAGATACGCAGTATTTT. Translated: CSVMDRAHTDTQYF.

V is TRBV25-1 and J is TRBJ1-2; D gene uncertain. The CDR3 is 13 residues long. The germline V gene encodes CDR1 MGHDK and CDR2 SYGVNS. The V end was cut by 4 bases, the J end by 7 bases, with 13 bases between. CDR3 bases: TGTGCCAGCAGTGGACGGGTTTCTGGTGGCTACACCTTC. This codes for CASSGRVSGGYTF.

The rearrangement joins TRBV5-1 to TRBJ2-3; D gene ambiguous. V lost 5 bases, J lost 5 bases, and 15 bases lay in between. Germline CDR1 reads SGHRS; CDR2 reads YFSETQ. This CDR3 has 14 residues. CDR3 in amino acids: CASRSIHPGDTQYF. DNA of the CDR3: TGCGCCAGCAGATCAATCCATCCGGGAGATACGCAGTATTTT.

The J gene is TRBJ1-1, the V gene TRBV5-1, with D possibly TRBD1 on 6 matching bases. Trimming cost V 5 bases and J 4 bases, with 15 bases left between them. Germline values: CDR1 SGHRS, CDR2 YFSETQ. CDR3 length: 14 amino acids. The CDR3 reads CASRSGTHFTEAFF. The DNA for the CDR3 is TGCGCCAGCAGGTCCGGGACACACTTCACTGAAGCTTTCTTT.

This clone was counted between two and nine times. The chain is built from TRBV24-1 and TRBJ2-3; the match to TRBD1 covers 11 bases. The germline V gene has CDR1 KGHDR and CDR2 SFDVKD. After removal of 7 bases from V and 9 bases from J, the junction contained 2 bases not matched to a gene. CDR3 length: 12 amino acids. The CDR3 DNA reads TGTGCCACCAGGGACAGGGGGCAAACGCAGTATTTT. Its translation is CATRDRGQTQYF.

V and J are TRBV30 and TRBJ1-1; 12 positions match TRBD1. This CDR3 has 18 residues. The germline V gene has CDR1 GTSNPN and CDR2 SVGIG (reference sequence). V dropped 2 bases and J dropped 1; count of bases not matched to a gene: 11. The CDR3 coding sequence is TGTGCCTGGAGTCCTCTCCGGGACAGGGGGCGCAGGAACACTGAAGCTTTCTTT. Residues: CAWSPLRDRGRRNTEAFF.

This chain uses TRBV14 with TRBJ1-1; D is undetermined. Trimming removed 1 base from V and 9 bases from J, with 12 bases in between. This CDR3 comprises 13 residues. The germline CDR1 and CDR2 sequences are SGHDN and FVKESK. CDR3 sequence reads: CASSQGAAVKAFF. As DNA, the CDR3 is TGTGCCAGCAGCCAAGGGGCTGCCGTGAAAGCTTTCTTT.

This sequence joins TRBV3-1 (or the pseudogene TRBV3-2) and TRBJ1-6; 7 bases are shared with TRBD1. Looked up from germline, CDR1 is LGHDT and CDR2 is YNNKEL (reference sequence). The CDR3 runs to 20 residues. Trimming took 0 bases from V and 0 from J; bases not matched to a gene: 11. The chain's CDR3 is CASSQETGTVISSYNSPLHF. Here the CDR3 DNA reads TGTGCCAGCAGCCAAGAAACCGGGACAGTGATTAGCTCCTATAATTCACCCCTCCACTTT.

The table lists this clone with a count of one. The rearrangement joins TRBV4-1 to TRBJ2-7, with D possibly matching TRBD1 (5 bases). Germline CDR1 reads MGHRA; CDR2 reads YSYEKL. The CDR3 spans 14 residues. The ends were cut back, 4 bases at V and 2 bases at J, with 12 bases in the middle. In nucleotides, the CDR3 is TGCGCCAGCAGCCTGACGGACATTACCTACGAGCAGTACTTC. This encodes CASSLTDITYEQYF.

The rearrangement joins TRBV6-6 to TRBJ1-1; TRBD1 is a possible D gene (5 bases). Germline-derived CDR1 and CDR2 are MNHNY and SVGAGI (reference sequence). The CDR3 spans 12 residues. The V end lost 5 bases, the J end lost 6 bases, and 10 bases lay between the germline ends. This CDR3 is CASSPSGAEAFF. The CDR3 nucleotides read TGTGCCAGCAGTCCCTCGGGGGCTGAAGCTTTCTTT.

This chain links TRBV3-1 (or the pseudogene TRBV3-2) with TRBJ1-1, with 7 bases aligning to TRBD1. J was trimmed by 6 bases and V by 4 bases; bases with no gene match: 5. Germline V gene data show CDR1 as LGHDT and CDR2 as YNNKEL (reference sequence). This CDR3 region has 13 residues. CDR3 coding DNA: TGTGCCAGCAGCCCAGACCAGGGGGCTGAAGCTTTCTTT. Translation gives CASSPDQGAEAFF.

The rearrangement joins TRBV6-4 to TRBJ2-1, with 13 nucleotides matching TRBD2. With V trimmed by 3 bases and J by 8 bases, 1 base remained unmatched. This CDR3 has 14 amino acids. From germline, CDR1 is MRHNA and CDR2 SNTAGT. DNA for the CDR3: TGTGCCAGCAGTGAAGGACTAGCGGGGGATGAGCAGTTCTTC. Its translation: CASSEGLAGDEQFF.

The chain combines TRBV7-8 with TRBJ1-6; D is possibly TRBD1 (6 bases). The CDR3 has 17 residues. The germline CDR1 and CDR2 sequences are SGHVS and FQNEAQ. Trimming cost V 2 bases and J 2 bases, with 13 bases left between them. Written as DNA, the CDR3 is TGTGCCAGCAGCTTATTACAGGGCTCCACCTATAATTCACCCCTCCACTTT. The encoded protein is CASSLLQGSTYNSPLHF.

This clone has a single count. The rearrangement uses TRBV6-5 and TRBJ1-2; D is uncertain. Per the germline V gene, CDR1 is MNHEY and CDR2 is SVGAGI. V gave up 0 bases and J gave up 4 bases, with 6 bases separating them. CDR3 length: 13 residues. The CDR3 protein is CASSYSNSYGYTF. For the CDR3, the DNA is TGTGCCAGCAGTTACTCGAACAGCTATGGCTACACCTTC.

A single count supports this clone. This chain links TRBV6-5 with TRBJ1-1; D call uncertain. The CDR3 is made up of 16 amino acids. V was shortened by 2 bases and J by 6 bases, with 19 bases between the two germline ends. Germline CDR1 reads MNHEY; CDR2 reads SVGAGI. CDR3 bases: TGTGCCAGCAGTTACCGCTTGGGCCAAGGGAGCGCTGAAGCTTTCTTT. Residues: CASSYRLGQGSAEAFF.

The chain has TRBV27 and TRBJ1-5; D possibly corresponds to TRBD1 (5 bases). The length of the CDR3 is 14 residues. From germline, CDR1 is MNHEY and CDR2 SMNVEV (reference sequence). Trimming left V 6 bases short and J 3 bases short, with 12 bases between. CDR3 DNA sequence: TGTGCCAGCAGCCCACTCAGGGACAATCAGCCCCAGCATTTT. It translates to CASSPLRDNQPQHF.

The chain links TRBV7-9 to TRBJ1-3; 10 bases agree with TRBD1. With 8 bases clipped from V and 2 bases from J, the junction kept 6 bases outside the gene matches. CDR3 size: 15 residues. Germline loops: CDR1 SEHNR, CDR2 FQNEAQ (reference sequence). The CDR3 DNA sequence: TGTGCCAGCTGGGAAGGGACAGGGGCTGGAAACACCATATATTTT. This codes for CASWEGTGAGNTIYF.

Here the CDR3 DNA reads TGTGCCAGCAGCCCTCAGACATACCACACTGAAGCTTTCTTT. This codes for CASSPQTYHTEAFF. The chain combines TRBV11-1 with TRBJ1-1; no reliable D call. CDR1 and CDR2 (germline): SGHAT, FQDESV (reference sequence). V lost 5 bases to trimming and J lost 3 bases, with 13 bases between them. The CDR3 loop spans 14 amino acids.

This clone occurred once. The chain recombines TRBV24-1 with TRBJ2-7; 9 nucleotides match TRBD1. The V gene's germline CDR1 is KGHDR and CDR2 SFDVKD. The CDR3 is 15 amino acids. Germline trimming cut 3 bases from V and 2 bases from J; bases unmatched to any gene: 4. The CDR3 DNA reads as TGTGCCACCAGTGATGCTAGGACAGGGGCCTACGAGCAGTACTTC. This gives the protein CATSDARTGAYEQYF.